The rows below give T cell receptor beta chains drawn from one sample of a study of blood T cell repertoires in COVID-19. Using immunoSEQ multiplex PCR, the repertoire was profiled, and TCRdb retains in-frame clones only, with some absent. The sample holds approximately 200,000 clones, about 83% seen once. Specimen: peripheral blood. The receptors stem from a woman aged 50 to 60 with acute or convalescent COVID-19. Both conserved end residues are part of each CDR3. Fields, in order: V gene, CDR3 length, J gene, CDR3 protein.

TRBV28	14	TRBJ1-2	CASSFGDSGYGYTF
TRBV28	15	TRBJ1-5	CASRSGQAGNQPQHF
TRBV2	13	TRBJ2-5	CAKTGLGGETQYF
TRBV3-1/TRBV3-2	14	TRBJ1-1	CASSQIVMNTEAFF
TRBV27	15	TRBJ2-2	CASSPPAGDTGELFF
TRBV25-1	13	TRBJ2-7	CASRRDGTYEQYF
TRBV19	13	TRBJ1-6	CASSPPGLSPLHF
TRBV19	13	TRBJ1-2	CASSSGDRDGYTF
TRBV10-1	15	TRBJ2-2	CASSDATTNTGELFF
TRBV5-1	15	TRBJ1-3	CASSLSGVTGNTIYF
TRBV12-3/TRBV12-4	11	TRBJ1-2	CASSTGFGYTF
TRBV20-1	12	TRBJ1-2	CSASSGAGGYTF
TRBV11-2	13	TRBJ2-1	CASRQGARDEQFF
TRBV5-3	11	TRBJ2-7	CARRWEEEQYF
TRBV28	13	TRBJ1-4	CASSRAGGNELFF
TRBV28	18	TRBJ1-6	CASSWSGGLGSYNSPLHF